A selection of T cell receptor beta chains follows, all from one sample in a study of technical replicates of blood from several donors. TCRdb keeps only in-frame clones here, not all; method: immunoSEQ multiplex PCR. Found here are about 73,000 clones, 90% of them singletons; the top ten hold 4% to 5%. Sample: PBMCs. These receptors were taken from a human donor in good health. Some clones in this sample may be carry-over from other donors' samples. Both conserved end residues are part of each CDR3. D genes are given only for firm matches. Expanded clones get a size class; other rows say once, few or many, or leave the size out.

.,TRBJ1-1,TRBV7-6,.,CASSLWQGYEAFF,TGTGCCAGCAGCTTATGGCAGGGGTATGAAGCTTTCTTT
.,TRBJ1-3,TRBV2,.,CASSAQAKSGNTIYF,TGTGCCAGCAGTGCGCAGGCTAAATCTGGAAACACCATATATTTT
once,TRBJ2-7,TRBV9,TRBD2,CASSVRAGDTSYEQYF,TGTGCCAGCAGCGTCCGAGCGGGGGACACCTCCTACGAGCAGTACTTC
.,TRBJ2-3,TRBV7-2,.,CASSEISGISPLTDTQYF,TGTGCCAGCAGCGAAATCAGCGGTATAAGTCCACTCACAGATACGCAGTATTTT
.,TRBJ1-2,TRBV19,.,CASSILGGGYTF,TGTGCCAGTAGTATTCTAGGGGGAGGCTACACCTTC
.,TRBJ2-7,TRBV19,.,CASSRTATYEQYF,TGTGCCAGTAGTAGGACTGCCACCTACGAGCAGTACTTC
.,TRBJ2-5,TRBV11-2,.,CASSLGSSSRETQYF,TGTGCCAGCAGCTTAGGGTCTAGTTCGAGAGAGACCCAGTACTTC
.,TRBJ2-1,TRBV2,TRBD2,CASSPGLVPNEQFF,TGTGCCAGCAGCCCGGGACTAGTCCCCAATGAGCAGTTCTTC
.,TRBJ2-7,TRBV6-6,.,CASSPQGRGSSYEQYF,TGTGCCAGCAGTCCCCAGGGGCGGGGGTCCTCCTACGAGCAGTACTTC
.,TRBJ2-1,TRBV5-1,.,CASSPTYTSYNEQFF,TGCGCCAGCAGCCCAACTTATACCTCCTACAATGAGCAGTTCTTC
.,TRBJ2-2,TRBV10-2,TRBD2,CASSEYGLAGAGELFF,TGCGCCAGCAGTGAATACGGACTAGCGGGAGCCGGGGAGCTGTTTTTT
.,TRBJ2-1,TRBV19,TRBD1,CASRLGQAIYNEQFF,TGTGCCAGTAGATTGGGACAGGCGATCTACAATGAGCAGTTCTTC
.,TRBJ2-7,TRBV19,.,CASSIGGSYYEQYF,TGTGCCAGTAGTATAGGTGGTTCCTACTACGAGCAGTACTTC
.,TRBJ1-1,TRBV9,.,CASSVTGNTEAFF,TGTGCCAGCAGCGTTACAGGGAACACTGAAGCTTTCTTT
.,TRBJ2-3,TRBV6-5,.,CASSYSYGFTDTQYF,TGTGCCAGCAGTTACTCTTACGGTTTCACAGATACGCAGTATTTT
.,TRBJ2-5,TRBV19,TRBD1,CASSIIKTGTGDRQETQYF,TGTGCCAGTAGCATAATAAAAACCGGGACAGGGGACCGCCAAGAGACCCAGTACTTC
.,TRBJ2-1,TRBV11-3,TRBD2,CASSETSGTWQFF,TGTGCCAGCAGCGAGACTAGCGGGACCTGGCAGTTCTTC
.,TRBJ2-1,TRBV7-2,TRBD2,CASSLALAASYNEQFF,TGTGCCAGCAGCTTAGCGCTAGCGGCCTCCTACAATGAGCAGTTCTTC
.,TRBJ2-1,TRBV7-9,TRBD2,CASSLAAGGMNEQFF,TGTGCCAGCAGCTTAGCAGCGGGAGGGATGAATGAGCAGTTCTTC
.,TRBJ1-1,TRBV29-1,TRBD1,CSVKNRGLGAFF,TGCAGCGTAAAGAACAGGGGATTGGGAGCTTTCTTT
.,TRBJ2-1,TRBV5-1,.,CASSLGGDLVNEQFF,TGCGCCAGCAGCTTAGGGGGAGATTTAGTGAATGAGCAGTTCTTC
.,TRBJ2-7,TRBV30,.,CAWSVRLGRLEQYF,TGTGCCTGGAGTGTACGGCTGGGGCGCCTCGAGCAGTACTTC
.,TRBJ2-6,TRBV5-1,.,CASSLVGQGAF,.
.,TRBJ2-5,TRBV7-2,.,CASSPEGSETQYF,TGTGCCAGCAGCCCAGAGGGATCAGAGACCCAGTACTTC
.,TRBJ1-5,TRBV5-5,TRBD1,CASSIAQGWNQPQHF,TGTGCCAGCAGCATCGCACAGGGGTGGAATCAGCCCCAGCATTTT
.,TRBJ2-7,TRBV5-6,TRBD1,CASRLQGMGEQYF,TGTGCCAGTCGATTACAGGGGATGGGCGAGCAGTACTTC
once,TRBJ1-1,TRBV27,.,CASRKPGFYTEAFF,TGTGCCAGCAGGAAACCGGGGTTCTACACTGAAGCTTTCTTT
.,TRBJ2-5,TRBV7-8,.,CASMPSWRETQYF,TGTGCCAGCATGCCGTCCTGGAGAGAGACCCAGTACTTC
.,TRBJ2-6,TRBV27,.,CASSFRGAGGANVLTF,TGTGCCAGCAGTTTTAGGGGTGCAGGAGGGGCCAACGTCCTGACTTTC
.,TRBJ1-6,TRBV27,.,CASSLIAGNSPLHF,TGTGCCAGCAGTTTAATAGCCGGAAATTCACCCCTCCACTTT
.,TRBJ2-5,TRBV6-1,TRBD2,CASRNSGSRETQYF,TGTGCCAGCAGGAATAGCGGGAGTCGGGAGACCCAGTACTTC
few,TRBJ2-7,TRBV10-3,TRBD2,CAISGTSGSYEQYF,TGTGCCATCAGTGGGACTAGCGGGAGCTACGAGCAGTACTTC
.,TRBJ1-2,TRBV30,.,CAWDRLNYGYTF,TGTGCCTGGGACAGGTTAAACTATGGCTACACCTTC
.,TRBJ2-2,TRBV7-2,.,CASRRGGAGGELFF,TGTGCCAGCCGGCGTGGAGGGGCGGGCGGGGAGCTGTTTTTT
.,TRBJ2-1,TRBV6-4,.,CASNFRESRNNEQFF,TGTGCCAGCAATTTCCGGGAGAGTAGGAACAATGAGCAGTTCTTC
.,TRBJ2-7,TRBV15,.,CATSSRPAYEQYF,TGTGCCACCAGCAGTCGTCCTGCCTACGAGCAGTACTTC
.,TRBJ2-1,TRBV5-4,TRBD1,CASSRATGGNEQFF,TGTGCCAGCAGCCGGGCAACAGGGGGCAATGAGCAGTTCTTC
.,TRBJ2-7,TRBV29-1,TRBD2,CSGSSGANYEQYF,TGCAGCGGCAGTAGCGGGGCGAACTACGAGCAGTACTTC
.,TRBJ1-1,TRBV6-5,TRBD1,CASRPGTGGPTEAFF,TGTGCCAGCAGACCAGGGACAGGGGGTCCCACTGAAGCTTTCTTT
.,TRBJ1-4,TRBV9,TRBD1,CASSTRDSPTNEKLFF,TGTGCCAGCAGCACCCGGGACAGCCCAACTAATGAAAAACTGTTTTTT
.,TRBJ1-2,TRBV4-1,TRBD1,CASSQDRTGSFGYTF,TGCGCCAGCAGCCAAGACAGGACAGGGAGCTTTGGCTACACCTTC
.,TRBJ2-2,TRBV5-6,TRBD2,CASSLAGVFSGELFF,TGTGCCAGCAGCCTAGCGGGAGTGTTTTCCGGGGAGCTGTTTTTT
.,TRBJ1-2,TRBV5-4,.,CASSPRDSGYGYTF,TGTGCCAGCAGCCCCAGGGACTCCGGCTATGGCTACACCTTC
.,TRBJ1-2,TRBV19,TRBD1,CATNRGTRNGYTF,TGTGCCACGAACAGGGGAACCCGGAATGGCTACACCTTC
once,TRBJ2-3,TRBV5-1,TRBD2,CASSLGLAGGVDTQYF,TGCGCCAGCAGCCTAGGACTAGCGGGAGGTGTAGATACGCAGTATTTT
.,TRBJ2-1,TRBV18,TRBD2,CASSPLALAGPNEQFF,TGTGCCAGCTCACCACTGGCCCTAGCGGGTCCCAATGAGCAGTTCTTC
.,TRBJ2-7,TRBV5-1,.,CASSLAGEQDEQYF,TGCGCCAGCAGCTTGGCCGGGGAGCAGGACGAGCAGTACTTC